The 20 T cell receptor beta chains below were found in one sample sequenced in a study of cytomegalovirus exposure and HLA in healthy donors. In the PCR, 60 Vbeta and 13 Jbeta primers were used. Libraries were prepared by immunoSEQ multiplex PCR; TCRdb keeps only in-frame clonotypes and omits some of them. The sample contains over 150,000 clones, more than 75% of which appear only once. The sequencing input was PBMCs. All receptors come from a man aged 25 to 40 in good health and CMV-seropositive.

This clone has only a few counts. V and J are TRBV30 and TRBJ1-3, with 7 positions matching TRBD1. The CDR3 loop spans 14 amino acids. The germline V gene encodes CDR1 GTSNPN and CDR2 SVGIG (reference sequence). The junction had 5 bases not matched to a gene; V was cut back by 3 bases and J by 3 bases. CDR3 nucleotides: TGTGCCTGGAGAAACAGGGGAGGTGGAAACACCATATATTTT. Protein sequence: CAWRNRGGGNTIYF.

The chain links TRBV9 to TRBJ1-4; D is unclear. The CDR3 covers 14 residues. CDR1 SGDLS and CDR2 YYNGEE come from the germline V gene. The V and J ends lost 5 bases and 6 bases respectively, with 14 bases between them. The CDR3 sequence: CASSADRVDEKLFF. DNA for the CDR3: TGTGCCAGCAGTGCCGACCGGGTAGATGAAAAACTGTTTTTT.

This chain uses TRBV27 with TRBJ2-7; 9 bases align to TRBD1. The V and J ends lost 4 bases and 6 bases, in that order; junction bases with no gene match: 10. Per germline, CDR1 MNHEY and CDR2 SMNVEV (reference sequence). The CDR3 sequence is 15 residues long. The CDR3 loop is CASSSTGGRGCEQYF. The CDR3 nucleotides are TGTGCCAGCAGTTCGACAGGGGGACGGGGGTGCGAGCAGTACTTC.

This chain links TRBV28 with TRBJ1-3; possible D gene TRBD1, 5 bases. Germline loops: CDR1 MDHEN, CDR2 SYDVKM. The CDR3 sequence is 16 residues long. Trimming cost V 0 bases and J 2 bases, with 11 bases left between them. The CDR3 DNA reads as TGTGCCAGCAGTTTATGGGTTGGAGGGGCTGGAAACACCATATATTTT. As protein: CASSLWVGGAGNTIYF.

The genes are TRBV9 and TRBJ2-7; TRBD2 might be the D (6 bases). The germline V gene has CDR1 SGDLS and CDR2 YYNGEE. The ends were cut back, 0 bases at V and 0 bases at J, with 10 bases in the middle. The CDR3 runs 15 residues. The CDR3 loop is CASSVGAGSSYEQYF. CDR3 DNA sequence: TGTGCCAGCAGCGTAGGGGCGGGGAGCTCCTACGAGCAGTACTTC.

In this sample, this clone turned up a few times. The rearrangement joins TRBV9 to TRBJ2-5; tentative D call: TRBD2 (6 bases). The V end was cut by 2 bases, the J end by 1 base, with 9 bases between. Per germline, CDR1 SGDLS and CDR2 YYNGEE. This CDR3 comprises 14 residues. The CDR3 sequence is CASSVEGAQETQYF. CDR3 nucleotide sequence: TGTGCCAGCAGCGTGGAGGGAGCCCAAGAGACCCAGTACTTC.

DNA of the CDR3: TGTGCCTGGAGCGGGATAGGCAAAGGCGAAGTTAGTTGGGAGCTGTTTTTT. Translating it yields CAWSGIGKGEVSWELFF. The chain combines TRBV30 with TRBJ2-2, with D perhaps TRBD2 (5 bases). This CDR3 spans 17 amino acids. Trimming left V 3 bases short and J 9 bases short, with 26 bases between. The germline CDR1 and CDR2 sequences are GTSNPN and SVGIG (reference sequence).

The chain is built from TRBV7-9 and TRBJ2-7, with D unresolved. V gave up 6 bases and J gave up 2 bases, with 11 bases separating them. The CDR3 is 13 residues long. Germline CDR1 is SEHNR and CDR2 is FQNEAQ (reference sequence). As DNA, the CDR3 is TGTGCCAGCAGTCGTGATCCAGCCTACGAGCAGTACTTC. Amino acids: CASSRDPAYEQYF.

This chain uses TRBV19 with TRBJ2-7; tentative D call: TRBD1 (6 bases). CDR3 length: 14 amino acids. Germline V gene sequence: CDR1 LNHDA, CDR2 SQIVND (reference sequence). Trimming pared 4 bases from V and 6 bases from J, leaving 16 bases between. CDR3: CASSTSTGSREQYF. The CDR3 DNA reads as TGTGCCAGTAGTACCTCCACAGGGTCTCGCGAGCAGTACTTC.

This chain connects TRBV29-1 to TRBJ1-1, with unresolved D. Trimming left V 6 bases short and J 4 bases short, with 6 bases between. This CDR3 contains 10 residues. The germline V gene encodes CDR1 SQVTM and CDR2 ANQGSEA. CDR3 nucleotide sequence: TGCAGCGTCGCGTCCACTGAAGCTTTCTTT. It codes for CSVASTEAFF.

This clone has a single count. This rearrangement joins TRBV9 to TRBJ2-2, with D tentatively TRBD1 (5 bases). Looked up from germline, CDR1 is SGDLS and CDR2 is YYNGEE. The V end lost 3 bases, the J end lost 5 bases, and 14 bases lay between the germline ends. The length of the CDR3 is 15 residues. The CDR3 region is CASSADSLPTGELFF. CDR3 bases: TGTGCCAGCAGCGCAGACAGCTTACCAACCGGGGAGCTGTTTTTT.

This clone was recorded once. One end of the junction is discordant with germline, which a read error may explain. The chain uses TRBV7-3 and TRBJ2-2; no clear D. Looked up from germline, CDR1 is SGHTA and CDR2 is FQGTGA. This CDR3 region has 14 residues. In DNA, the CDR3 is TGTGCCAGCAGCCTAACTCTAGGTTACGGGGAGCTGTTTTTT. It encodes CASSLTLGYGELFF.

This chain uses TRBV4-1 with TRBJ2-2; D not resolved. The CDR3 loop spans 15 amino acids. The V end was cut by 1 base, the J end by 7 bases, with 13 bases between. Germline V gives CDR1 MGHRA, CDR2 YSYEKL. CDR3 coding DNA: TGCGCCAGCAGCCAAGGACGCCAAACGGGCGGGGAGCTGTTTTTT. The encoded protein is CASSQGRQTGGELFF.

The chain has TRBV5-4 and TRBJ1-4; D is perhaps TRBD1 (6 bases). CDR3 length equals 15 residues. Deletions cut 2 bases from V and 3 bases from J, with 11 bases between. Germline CDR1 and CDR2: SGHNT and YYREEE (reference sequence). The CDR3 spells CASSFGGAANEKLFF. As DNA, the CDR3 is TGTGCCAGCAGCTTTGGGGGCGCCGCTAATGAAAAACTGTTTTTT.

The rearrangement joins TRBV6-5 to TRBJ2-7; tentatively, D is TRBD2 (7 bases). Trimming took 7 bases from V and 3 from J, leaving 19 bases between them. This CDR3 has 15 residues. CDR1 MNHEY and CDR2 SVGAGI come from the germline V gene. CDR3 amino acids: CASTNAGAVNYEQYF. The CDR3 DNA follows: TGTGCCAGCACCAACGCGGGGGCGGTGAACTACGAGCAGTACTTC.

This chain connects TRBV6-5 to TRBJ2-7; perhaps TRBD2 as D (6 bases). V was shortened by 0 bases and J by 2 bases, with 14 bases between the two germline ends. This CDR3 is built from 16 residues. The germline gives CDR1 MNHEY, CDR2 SVGAGI. Here the CDR3 reads CASSYSGGSPAYEQYF. CDR3 coding DNA: TGTGCCAGCAGTTACTCGGGGGGATCGCCTGCCTACGAGCAGTACTTC.

This chain links TRBV27 with TRBJ2-1; TRBD2 aligns across 7 bases. The J segment lost 8 bases and the V segment lost 5 bases, leaving 6 bases of the junction unmatched. The CDR3 contains 13 residues. Germline V gene data show CDR1 as MNHEY and CDR2 as SMNVEV (reference sequence). CDR3 sequence reads: CASSMTSLHEQFF. As DNA, the CDR3 is TGTGCCAGCAGTATGACTAGCCTCCATGAGCAGTTCTTC.

The chain recombines TRBV6-5 with TRBJ1-5; 7 nucleotides agree with TRBD1. V trimming: 5 bases; J trimming: 7 bases; junction bases outside the gene matches: 11. This CDR3 has 15 residues. Germline loops: CDR1 MNHEY, CDR2 SVGAGI. The CDR3 sequence: CASSLNRGWGQPQHF. In nucleotides, the CDR3 is TGTGCCAGCAGTCTGAACAGGGGTTGGGGCCAGCCCCAGCATTTT.

The chain has TRBV7-8 and TRBJ2-1, with TRBD2 matching 7 bases. Germline V gene sequence: CDR1 SGHVS, CDR2 FQNEAQ. V was clipped by 3 bases and J by 0 bases; unmatched bases: 2. CDR3 length equals 15 residues. The CDR3, as DNA: TGTGCCAGCAGCTTTGGCGGGAGCTCCTACAATGAGCAGTTCTTC. It translates to CASSFGGSSYNEQFF.

The count of this clone is one. The chain joins TRBV6-5 to TRBJ2-2; D is possibly TRBD1 (5 bases). The germline V gene encodes CDR1 MNHEY and CDR2 SVGAGI. The CDR3 has 12 residues. Trimming removed 8 bases at V and 4 bases at J, with 8 bases between. The chain's CDR3 is CASRDSTGELFF. The CDR3 region has the DNA TGTGCCAGCCGAGACAGCACCGGGGAGCTGTTTTTT.